This T cell receptor beta chain came from a study of T cells after somatic rescue of genetic block. This clone has only one observation. The method was immunoSEQ multiplex PCR; TCRdb's version includes in-frame clones alone and lacks a portion of them. The sample includes approximately 110,000 clones, just over 90% of them seen just once. Germline CDR1 SGHNT, CDR2 YENEEA. This CDR3 is built from 15 residues. Germline trimming cut 5 bases from V and 3 bases from J; bases unmatched to any gene: 5. This TCR was sampled from a woman under 30. Sequenced material: peripheral blood mononuclear cells (PBMCs). The genes are TRBV11-3 and TRBJ2-3; 10 nucleotides match TRBD2. As DNA, the CDR3 is TGTGCCAGCAGCCCACGAGCGGGGGGGACAGATACGCAGTATTTT. Its protein is CASSPRAGGTDTQYF.